These 4 T cell receptor beta chains were sequenced from one sample in a study of cytomegalovirus exposure and HLA in healthy donors. Use of 60 Vbeta and 13 Jbeta primers characterized the PCR. Sequenced by immunoSEQ multiplex PCR; TCRdb stores in-frame clones only, minus some. The repertoire holds some 200,000 clones, 75% to 90% seen once, with under 7.5% in the top ten. Sequencing used PBMCs. These receptors all come from a woman aged 45-65 years in good health and CMV-seropositive.

The rearrangement links TRBV5-1 to TRBJ2-1; 8 nucleotides align to TRBD2. J was trimmed by 9 bases and V by 0 bases; bases with no gene match: 11. Germline CDR1 and CDR2: SGHRS and YFSETQ. The CDR3 has 16 residues. DNA of the CDR3: TGCGCCAGCAGCTTGGCCGGGGGGGCCGGAATGGCTGAGCAGTTCTTC. Amino acid sequence: CASSLAGGAGMAEQFF. The full variable domain, rest sourced from reference TRBV5-1 and TRBJ2-1, is KAGVTQTPRYLIKTRGQQVTLSCSPISGHRSVSWYQQTPGQGLQFLFEYFSETQRNKGNFPGRFSGRQFSNSRSEMNVSTLELGDSALYLCASSLAGGAGMAEQFFGPGTRLTVL.

Only a few counts were recorded for this clone. V is TRBV28 and J is TRBJ2-1; D possibly corresponds to TRBD2 (5 bases). The CDR3 runs 13 residues. Deletions cut 2 bases from V and 8 bases from J, with 10 bases between. Per the germline V gene, CDR1 is MDHEN and CDR2 is SYDVKM. The CDR3 DNA reads TGTGCCAGCAGTTTACTTAGCGACCATGAGCAGTTCTTC. Translated, it gives CASSLLSDHEQFF.

The chain joins TRBV6-5 to TRBJ1-6; TRBD1 agrees at 10 bases. The CDR3 is 15 residues long. Losses at the gene ends were 6 bases for V and 8 bases for J; bases not matched to a gene: 7. Germline V gives CDR1 MNHEY, CDR2 SVGAGI. DNA for the CDR3: TGTGCCAGCAGCCTATCCGGGACAGGGGATTCACCCCTCCACTTT. Encoded protein: CASSLSGTGDSPLHF.

V usage is TRBV6-1 and J usage is TRBJ2-7, with D tentatively TRBD1 (6 bases). This CDR3 comprises 12 residues. The V gene's germline CDR1 is MNHNS and CDR2 SASEGT. V was cut by 10 bases and J by 0 bases, with 10 bases left in between. CDR3 sequence reads: CAINRASYEQYF. CDR3 DNA: TGTGCCATCAACAGGGCCTCCTACGAGCAGTACTTC.